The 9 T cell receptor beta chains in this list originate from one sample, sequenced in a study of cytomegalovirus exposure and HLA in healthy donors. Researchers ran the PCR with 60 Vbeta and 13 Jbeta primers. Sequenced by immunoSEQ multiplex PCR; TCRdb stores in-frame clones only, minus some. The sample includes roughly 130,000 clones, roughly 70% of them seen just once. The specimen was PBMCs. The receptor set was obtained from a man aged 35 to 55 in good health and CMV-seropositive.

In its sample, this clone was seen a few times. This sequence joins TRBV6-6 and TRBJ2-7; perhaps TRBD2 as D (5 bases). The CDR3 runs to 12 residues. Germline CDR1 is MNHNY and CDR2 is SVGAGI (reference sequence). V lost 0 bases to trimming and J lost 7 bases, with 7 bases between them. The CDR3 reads CASSYSGEEQYF. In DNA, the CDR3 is TGTGCCAGCAGTTACTCGGGAGAGGAGCAGTACTTC.

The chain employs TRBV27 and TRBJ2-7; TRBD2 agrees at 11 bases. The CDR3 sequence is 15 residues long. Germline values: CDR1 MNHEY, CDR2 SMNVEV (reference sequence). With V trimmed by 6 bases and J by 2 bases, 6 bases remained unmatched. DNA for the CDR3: TGTGCCAGCAGCGGGGGGACTAGCGGTCCCTACGAGCAGTACTTC. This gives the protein CASSGGTSGPYEQYF.

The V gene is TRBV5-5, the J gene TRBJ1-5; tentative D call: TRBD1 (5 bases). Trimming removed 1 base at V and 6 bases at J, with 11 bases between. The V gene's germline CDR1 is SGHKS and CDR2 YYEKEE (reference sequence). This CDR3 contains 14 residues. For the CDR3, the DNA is TGTGCCAGCAGCTTGCACAGGCTGGGTCAGCCCCAGCATTTT. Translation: CASSLHRLGQPQHF.

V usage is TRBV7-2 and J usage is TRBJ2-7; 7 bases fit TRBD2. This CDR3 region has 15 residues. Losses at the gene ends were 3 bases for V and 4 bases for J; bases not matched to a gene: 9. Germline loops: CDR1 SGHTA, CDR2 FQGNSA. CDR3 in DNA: TGTGCCAGCAGCTTGGGGACTACCTCCATATACGAGCAGTACTTC. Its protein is CASSLGTTSIYEQYF.

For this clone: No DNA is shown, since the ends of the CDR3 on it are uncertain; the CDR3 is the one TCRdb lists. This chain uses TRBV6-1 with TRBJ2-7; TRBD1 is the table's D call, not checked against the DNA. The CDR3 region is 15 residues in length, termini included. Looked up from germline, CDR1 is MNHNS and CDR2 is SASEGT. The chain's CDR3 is CASSFLAQGSYEQYF.

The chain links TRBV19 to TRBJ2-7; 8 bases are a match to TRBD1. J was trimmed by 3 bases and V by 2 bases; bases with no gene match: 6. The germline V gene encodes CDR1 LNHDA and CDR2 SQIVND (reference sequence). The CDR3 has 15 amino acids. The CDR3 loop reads CASSIMTGDIYEQYF. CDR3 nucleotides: TGTGCCAGTAGTATAATGACAGGGGATATCTACGAGCAGTACTTC.

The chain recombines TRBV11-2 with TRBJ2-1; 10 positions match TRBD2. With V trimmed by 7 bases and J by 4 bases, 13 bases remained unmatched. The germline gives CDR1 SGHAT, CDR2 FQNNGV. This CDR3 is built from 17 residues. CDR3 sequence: CASTKGFSGGIYNEQFF. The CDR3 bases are TGTGCCAGCACTAAAGGCTTTAGCGGGGGGATATACAATGAGCAGTTCTTC.

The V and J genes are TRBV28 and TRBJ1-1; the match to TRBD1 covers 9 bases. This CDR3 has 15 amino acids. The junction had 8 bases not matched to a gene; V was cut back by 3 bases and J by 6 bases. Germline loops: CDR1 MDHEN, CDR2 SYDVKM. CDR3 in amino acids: CASSFGDRGSAEAFF. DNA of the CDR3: TGTGCCAGCAGTTTCGGAGACAGGGGGAGTGCTGAAGCTTTCTTT.

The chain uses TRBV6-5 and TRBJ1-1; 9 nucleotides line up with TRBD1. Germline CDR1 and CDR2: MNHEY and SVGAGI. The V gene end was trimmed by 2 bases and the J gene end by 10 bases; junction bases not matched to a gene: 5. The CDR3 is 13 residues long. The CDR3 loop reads CASSYTGQGVAFF. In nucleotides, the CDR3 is TGTGCCAGCAGTTACACGGGACAGGGAGTAGCTTTCTTT.